The 16 T cell receptor beta chains given below trace back to one sample, sequenced in a study of identical twins. TCRdb independently ran MiXCR on the 5' RACE reads; one entry per CDR3 protein. This table has roughly 260,000 distinct CDR3 sequences, more than 13% appearing once. The sequenced material came from memory (CD45RO+) T cells sorted from blood. The receptors were sampled from a woman aged 18-30 years in good health.

The chain couples TRBV12-3 or TRBV12-4 to TRBJ2-1; 7 nucleotides agree with TRBD1. The V segment lost 6 bases and the J segment 7 bases; nucleotides outside the gene matches: 12. The CDR3 extends over 15 amino acids. This CDR3 reads CASSPTRGPRNEQFF. DNA of the CDR3: TGTGCCAGCAGCCCGACGAGGGGGCCTAGGAATGAGCAGTTCTTC.

This clonotype was counted only a few times. V and J are TRBV2 and TRBJ1-1; D not certain. The ends were cut back, 0 bases at V and 10 bases at J, with 9 bases in the middle. The CDR3 runs 12 residues. Germline CDR1 is SNHLY and CDR2 is FYNNEI. As DNA, the CDR3 is TGTGCCAGCAGTGAAGCGCGGGCAGTAGCTTTCTTT. Its translation is CASSEARAVAFF. Based on the CDR3 plus reference TRBV2 and TRBJ1-1, the full variable domain is EPEVTQTPSHQVTQMGQEVILRCVPISNHLYFYWYRQILGQKVEFLVSFYNNEISEKSEIFDDQFSVERPDGSNFTLKIRSTKLEDSAMYFCASSEARAVAFFGQGTRLTVV.

This clonotype was picked up a small number of times. The rearrangement uses TRBV12-3 or TRBV12-4 and TRBJ2-2; D call uncertain. The V and J ends lost 3 bases and 6 bases respectively, with 5 bases between them. The length of the CDR3 is 12 residues. CDR3 nucleotides: TGTGCCAGCAGTTTTCTTGCCGGGGAGCTGTTTTTT. Its protein is CASSFLAGELFF.

This chain links TRBV7-2 with TRBJ1-1; 7 bases are a match to TRBD1. The germline V gene encodes CDR1 SGHTA and CDR2 FQGNSA. Trimming took 5 bases from V and 4 from J; bases not matched to a gene: 7. This CDR3 contains 14 residues. Here the CDR3 DNA reads TGTGCCAGCAGCCCCTGGACAGGTCCCACTGAAGCTTTCTTT. This codes for CASSPWTGPTEAFF.

The chain couples TRBV27 to TRBJ2-1; unclear D gene. Trimming pared 1 base from V and 0 bases from J, leaving 7 bases between. The CDR3 has 15 amino acids. The germline gives CDR1 MNHEY, CDR2 SMNVEV (reference sequence). The chain's CDR3 is CASSLFRSSYNEQFF. DNA of the CDR3: TGTGCCAGCAGTTTATTCCGAAGCTCCTACAATGAGCAGTTCTTC.

This clonotype has more than one count but fewer than ten. The J gene is TRBJ1-5, the V gene TRBV2, with 9 nucleotides matching TRBD1. Germline loops: CDR1 SNHLY, CDR2 FYNNEI. Trimming cost V 8 bases and J 8 bases; bases outside gene matches: 10. The CDR3 runs 14 residues. In nucleotides, the CDR3 is TGTGCCAGCCGCGGGACAGGGTGGAATGAGCCCCAGCATTTT. Translation gives CASRGTGWNEPQHF.

The chain couples TRBV7-2 to TRBJ2-1; D might be TRBD2 (5 bases). The CDR3 is made up of 13 amino acids. Trimming removed 5 bases at V and 12 bases at J, with 17 bases between. In germline, CDR1 is SGHTA, CDR2 FQGNSA. The DNA of the CDR3 is TGTGCCAGCAGCCCCCAGTCGGGAATTGTGCAGTTCTTC. Its protein product is CASSPQSGIVQFF. The full variable domain, rest sourced from reference TRBV7-2 and TRBJ2-1, is GAGVSQSPSNKVTEKGKDVELRCDPISGHTALYWYRQSLGQGLEFLIYFQGNSAPDKSGLPSDRFSAERTGGSVSTLTIQRTQQEDSAVYLCASSPQSGIVQFFGPGTRLTVL.

The genes are TRBV20-1 and TRBJ1-6; D may be TRBD1 (5 bases). Germline V CDR1 and CDR2: DFQATT, SNEGSKA (reference sequence). The CDR3 is 16 amino acids. Trimming took off 0 bases at V and 9 bases at J, with 18 bases between the two ends. Here the CDR3 DNA reads TGCAGTGCTAGAGATAGGGGCGTACTAACGGGTTCACCCCTCCACTTT. Translated, it gives CSARDRGVLTGSPLHF.

The sample holds a few counts of this clonotype. The rearrangement joins TRBV3-1 to TRBJ1-1, with D unclear. The CDR3 runs to 14 residues. Looked up from germline, CDR1 is LGHDT and CDR2 is YNNKEL (reference sequence). V gave up 4 bases and J gave up 4 bases, with 13 bases separating them. CDR3: CASSLDGVVTEAFF. The DNA of the CDR3 is TGTGCCAGCAGCCTCGACGGCGTCGTCACTGAAGCTTTCTTT.

In its sample, this clonotype was seen many times. The CDR3 here is CASSSGQGANEQYF. The CDR3, as DNA: TGCGCCAGCAGCTCTGGACAGGGGGCCAACGAGCAGTACTTC. The chain has TRBV5-1 and TRBJ2-7; 11 bases map to TRBD1. This CDR3 contains 14 residues. CDR1 SGHRS and CDR2 YFSETQ come from the germline V gene. The junction had 4 bases not matched to a gene; V was cut back by 3 bases and J by 5 bases.

The chain is built from TRBV5-1 and TRBJ1-1; no clear D. The CDR3 consists of 15 residues. The germline V gene has CDR1 SGHRS and CDR2 YFSETQ. Trimming removed 0 bases from V and 3 bases from J, with 12 bases in between. DNA of the CDR3: TGCGCCAGCAGCTTGGTGCGGGGTTCGGACACTGAAGCTTTCTTT. It is translated as CASSLVRGSDTEAFF.

The chain combines TRBV2 with TRBJ2-3; TRBD1 matches 7 bases. This CDR3 has 17 residues. V dropped 4 bases and J dropped 1; count of bases not matched to a gene: 11. Per the germline V gene, CDR1 is SNHLY and CDR2 is FYNNEI. CDR3 sequence: CASSGQGRMGRTDTQYF. The CDR3 bases are TGTGCCAGCAGTGGACAGGGTCGAATGGGTCGCACAGATACGCAGTATTTT.

This clonotype was recorded a few times. V usage is TRBV20-1 and J usage is TRBJ2-7; tentative D call: TRBD2 (6 bases). The CDR3 covers 15 residues. Per germline, CDR1 DFQATT and CDR2 SNEGSKA (reference sequence). V was clipped by 6 bases and J by 8 bases, with 26 bases between them. The CDR3 region is CSAHPSVAVPSKQYF. The CDR3 bases are TGCAGTGCCCACCCTTCAGTAGCGGTCCCCTCGAAGCAGTACTTC.

This clonotype was seen repeatedly, ten times or more. Written as DNA, the CDR3 is TGTGCCAGCAAGAGGACAGGGGGAAACACCATATATTTT. Translation: CASKRTGGNTIYF. The V call is TRBV6-5, the J call TRBJ1-3; 8 nucleotides match TRBD1. Germline lookup yields CDR1 MNHEY and CDR2 SVGAGI. This CDR3 comprises 13 residues. Losses at the gene ends were 7 bases for V and 4 bases for J; bases not matched to a gene: 3.

This clonotype was counted ten times or more. The genes are TRBV6-1 and TRBJ2-1; TRBD2 matches at 7 bases. The CDR3 has 14 amino acids. CDR1 is MNHNS and CDR2 is SASEGT in the germline V gene. V lost 4 bases to trimming and J lost 4 bases; unmatched junction nucleotides: 4. CDR3 sequence (DNA): TGTGCCAGCAGTGTAGGGACTAATTACAATGAGCAGTTCTTC. Amino acid sequence: CASSVGTNYNEQFF.

This clonotype was counted only a few times. V gene TRBV11-2 combines with J gene TRBJ2-7; the match to TRBD1 covers 9 bases. The CDR3 totals 14 residues. The germline V gene has CDR1 SGHAT and CDR2 FQNNGV. The V segment lost 4 bases and the J segment 2 bases; nucleotides outside the gene matches: 3. The DNA for the CDR3 is TGTGCCAGCAGCTCGACAGGGGGGACCTACGAGCAGTACTTC. This encodes CASSSTGGTYEQYF.